The 12 T cell receptor beta chains below were found in one sample sequenced in a study of beta chain features in type 1 diabetes. Overall study findings and caveats: A moderate, significant TCRB CDR3 shortening appeared in type 1 diabetes across four CD4+ subsets.

Every isolated RNA sample was fully reverse transcribed, so sequencing captured expressed TCRB transcripts. TCRdb's copy holds only in-frame clones and misses some; the assay was immunoSEQ multiplex PCR. The repertoire has around 130,000 clones, about a sixth of them found once; the top ten carry about 2.1%. No cognate antigen is known for these TCRs. What was sequenced was central memory CD4+ T cells from blood. These receptor sequences come from a man aged 25-45 years with type 1 diabetes.

The rearrangement uses TRBV28 and TRBJ1-2; 7 bases are shared with TRBD1. Germline lookup yields CDR1 MDHEN and CDR2 SYDVKM. The junction had 5 bases not matched to a gene; V was cut back by 5 bases and J by 8 bases. CDR3 length: 12 amino acids. The CDR3 region is CASSEQQGGYTF. In DNA, the CDR3 is TGTGCCAGCAGTGAACAACAGGGGGGCTACACCTTC.

The chain uses TRBV5-1 and TRBJ1-2, with D unresolved. V dropped 4 bases and J dropped 3 bases, with 10 bases sitting between them. Germline V gives CDR1 SGHRS, CDR2 YFSETQ. There are 13 residues in the CDR3. The CDR3 loop reads CASSPNNDYGYTF. CDR3 sequence (DNA): TGCGCCAGCAGCCCCAACAACGACTATGGCTACACCTTC.

This clone came up a few times. V and J are TRBV29-1 and TRBJ2-2, with D perhaps matching TRBD2 (5 bases). Germline CDR1 and CDR2: SQVTM and ANQGSEA. The CDR3 is 14 residues long. Trimming removed 4 bases from V and 0 bases from J, with 9 bases in between. CDR3 in DNA: TGCAGCGTTGTCCCGGGGTCGAACACCGGGGAGCTGTTTTTT. Amino acids: CSVVPGSNTGELFF.

A few counts support this clone. The rearrangement links TRBV11-1 to TRBJ2-3; 8 positions agree with TRBD1. From germline, CDR1 is SGHAT and CDR2 FQDESV (reference sequence). The CDR3 sequence is 15 residues long. V was pared by 4 bases and J by 6 bases, with 9 bases of the junction left unmatched. CDR3 amino acids: CASSSRGRGSDTQYF. Written as DNA, the CDR3 is TGTGCCAGCAGCTCCAGGGGGCGCGGGTCGGATACGCAGTATTTT. Complete variable domain (other parts from reference TRBV11-1 and TRBJ2-3): EAEVAQSPRYKITEKSQAVAFWCDPISGHATLYWYRQILGQGPELLVQFQDESVVDDSQLPKDRFSAERLKGVDSTLKIQPAELGDSAMYLCASSSRGRGSDTQYFGPGTRLTVL.

The V gene is TRBV30, the J gene TRBJ2-1, with 7 bases matching TRBD2. The germline CDR1 and CDR2 sequences are GTSNPN and SVGIG (reference sequence). This CDR3 region has 14 residues. V lost 2 bases, J lost 8 bases, and 9 bases stayed unmatched. CDR3 amino acids: CAWSRSGGRHEQFF. The CDR3 region has the DNA TGTGCCTGGAGTAGGTCGGGGGGTAGGCATGAGCAGTTCTTC.

This clone was seen more than once but under ten times. V is TRBV7-6 and J is TRBJ1-4, with 9 nucleotides matching TRBD1. The CDR3 has 15 residues. Trimming removed 5 bases from V and 7 bases from J; junction bases left unmatched: 8. Germline V gene lookup returns CDR1 SGHVS and CDR2 FNYEAQ. Written as DNA, the CDR3 is TGTGCCAGCAGCCCTGGGACAGGGCTGACTGAAAAACTGTTTTTT. Translation gives CASSPGTGLTEKLFF.

V usage is TRBV9 and J usage is TRBJ1-6; D perhaps matches TRBD1 (5 bases). Germline CDR1 and CDR2: SGDLS and YYNGEE. The CDR3 covers 15 residues. V was cut by 1 base and J by 4 bases, with 9 bases left in between. The CDR3, as DNA: TGTGCCAGCAGCGTAAGGGGAAATTATAATTCACCCCTCCACTTT. Its translation: CASSVRGNYNSPLHF.

This clone turned up a few times. V is TRBV11-3 and J is TRBJ2-1, with 9 bases matching TRBD1. The CDR3 loop spans 12 amino acids. V shed 5 bases, J shed 15 bases, and the junction held 8 bases outside the gene matches. Germline V gene data show CDR1 as SGHNT and CDR2 as YENEEA. This chain's CDR3 is CASSPTGTGLFF. CDR3 nucleotide sequence: TGTGCCAGCAGCCCGACCGGGACAGGGCTGTTCTTC.

This clone came up once. This sample also contains other DNA sequences that code for the same CDR3. In DNA, the CDR3 is TGTGCCAGCAGCTCTCAGGGGGACACTGAAGCTTTCTTT. The encoded protein is CASSSQGDTEAFF. This chain joins TRBV7-3 and TRBJ1-1; 7 nucleotides align to TRBD1. V lost 4 bases, J lost 3 bases, and 2 bases stayed unmatched. There are 13 residues in the CDR3. Germline V gene lookup returns CDR1 SGHTA and CDR2 FQGTGA.

This clone was seen a handful of times. This chain links TRBV7-2 with TRBJ2-7, with D possibly being TRBD2 (5 bases). This CDR3 contains 14 residues. Trimming cost V 4 bases and J 3 bases, with 13 bases left between them. Germline V gene lookup returns CDR1 SGHTA and CDR2 FQGNSA. The CDR3 region is CASSSTLGRYEQYF. CDR3 bases: TGTGCCAGCAGCTCGACACTAGGGCGCTACGAGCAGTACTTC.

DNA for the CDR3: TGTGCCAGCAGCGTAGGGGTACGGCCAGGCGAAAATTCACCCCTCCACTTT. It specifies CASSVGVRPGENSPLHF. V is TRBV9 and J is TRBJ1-6; D is unclear. CDR1 is SGDLS and CDR2 is YYNGEE in the germline V gene. Trimming left V 0 bases short and J 7 bases short, with 17 bases between. The CDR3 has 17 amino acids.

CDR3 bases: TGTGCCAGCAGTCCGGGCGGCGGGCGCACAGATACGCAGTATTTT. Its protein is CASSPGGGRTDTQYF. The J gene is TRBJ2-3, the V gene TRBV6-1; weak D call: TRBD2 (5 bases). There are 15 residues in the CDR3. The germline gives CDR1 MNHNS, CDR2 SASEGT. Trimming cost V 5 bases and J 1 base, with 13 bases left between them.